This is a list of T cell receptor beta chains from one sample in a study of blood T cell repertoires in COVID-19. Only in-frame clones appear in the TCRdb table, and some are missing; sequencing was by immunoSEQ multiplex PCR. The sample shows about 310,000 clones, about 90% of them seen only once. The sample taken for sequencing was peripheral blood. Source of these receptors: a woman between 45 and 65 years old who had recovered from COVID-19. Both conserved end residues are part of each CDR3. The D gene is left open where the match is weak. Size is stated for part of the rows, as once, few or many counts, or as a class when the clone is expanded.

TRBV24-1	TRBD1	TRBJ1-2	few	14	CATRETGSSRGYTF	TGTGCCACCAGGGAGACAGGGTCCTCAAGGGGCTACACCTTC
TRBV28	NA	TRBJ1-5	once	14	CASSSGGTNQPQHF	TGTGCCAGCAGTTCCGGGGGGACCAATCAGCCCCAGCATTTT
TRBV4-2	NA	TRBJ2-1	NA	15	CASSQDHRGGNEQFF	TGTGCCAGCAGCCAAGATCACAGGGGGGGGAATGAGCAGTTCTTC
TRBV3-1/TRBV3-2	TRBD2	TRBJ2-1	few	16	CASSQGLADSYNEQFF	TGTGCCAGCAGCCAAGGACTAGCGGACTCCTACAATGAGCAGTTCTTC
TRBV30	NA	TRBJ1-1	NA	15	CAWSATSGGDTEAFF	TGTGCCTGGAGTGCCACATCTGGGGGGGACACTGAAGCTTTCTTT
TRBV6-2/TRBV6-3	NA	TRBJ1-2	NA	14	CASSYAGDNYGYTF	TGTGCCAGCAGTTACGCAGGGGATAACTATGGCTACACCTTC
TRBV12-2	NA	TRBJ2-6	once	18	CASRSSPIGSAGANVLTF	TGTGCAAGTCGCTCCAGTCCTATCGGGAGTGCTGGGGCCAACGTCCTGACTTTC
TRBV7-2	TRBD1	TRBJ1-6	once	14	CASSPGQGNSPLHF	TGTGCCAGCAGCCCGGGACAGGGAAATTCACCCCTCCACTTT
TRBV9	NA	TRBJ2-1	NA	12	CASSVYRGEQFF	TGTGCCAGCAGCGTATATAGGGGGGAGCAGTTCTTC
TRBV21-1	NA	TRBJ1-1	NA	15	CASSKLPRGNTEAFF	TGTGCCAGCAGCAAATTGCCTAGGGGCAACACTGAAGCTTTCTTT
TRBV11-3	TRBD2	TRBJ2-3	NA	14	CASSFGGGTDTQYF	TGTGCCAGCAGCTTCGGGGGGGGGACAGATACGCAGTATTTT
TRBV9	TRBD1	TRBJ1-1	NA	15	CASSARQGPGTEAFF	TGTGCCAGCAGCGCCCGACAGGGGCCTGGCACTGAAGCTTTCTTT
TRBV4-3	NA	TRBJ1-2	NA	14	CASSQAPRDVGYTF	TGCGCCAGCAGCCAAGCCCCTCGAGATGTCGGCTACACCTTC
TRBV4-2	TRBD2	TRBJ2-1	few	16	CASSQGAGGPLNEQFF	TGTGCCAGCAGCCAAGGCGCGGGAGGGCCGTTAAATGAGCAGTTCTTC
TRBV28	NA	TRBJ2-2	once	15	CAVGRSGTRAGELFF	TGTGCCGTCGGGCGATCCGGGACAAGAGCCGGGGAGCTGTTTTTT
TRBV3-1/TRBV3-2	TRBD2	TRBJ2-1	NA	17	CASSLLASGRAGSEQFF	TGTGCCAGCAGCCTACTGGCTAGCGGGAGGGCCGGGAGTGAGCAGTTCTTC
TRBV4-1	NA	TRBJ1-1	NA	15	CASSQFPETNTEAFF	TGCGCCAGCAGCCAATTCCCAGAGACAAACACTGAAGCTTTCTTT
TRBV9	NA	TRBJ2-5	NA	15	CASARGNGNQETQYF	TGTGCCAGCGCCCGGGGAAACGGAAACCAAGAGACCCAGTACTTC
TRBV7-2	NA	TRBJ1-3	NA	14	CASSRSISGNTIYF	TGTGCCAGCAGCCGCAGTATCTCTGGAAACACCATATATTTT
TRBV4-3	NA	TRBJ1-2	NA	17	CASSRSGPPGHNYGYTF	TGCGCCAGCAGCCGTTCTGGGCCCCCAGGACATAACTATGGCTACACCTTC
TRBV4-2	TRBD1	TRBJ2-5	few	15	CASSPRDRLEETQYF	TGTGCCAGCAGCCCAAGGGACAGGTTGGAAGAGACCCAGTACTTC
TRBV10-2	NA	TRBJ1-5	NA	15	CASRVSGGQNQPQHF	TGCGCCAGCCGGGTTAGTGGAGGGCAAAATCAGCCCCAGCATTTT
TRBV7-2	NA	TRBJ1-3	NA	15	CASSLVSGGVNTIYF	TGTGCCAGCAGCTTAGTTTCGGGAGGGGTAAACACCATATATTTT
TRBV19	TRBD2	TRBJ2-3	NA	15	CASRVAGGSTDTQYF	TGTGCCAGTAGGGTAGCGGGGGGGAGCACAGATACGCAGTATTTT
TRBV6-5	TRBD1	TRBJ2-2	NA	15	CASSWDRTNTGELFF	TGTGCCAGCAGTTGGGACAGGACGAACACCGGGGAGCTGTTTTTT
TRBV5-1	NA	TRBJ1-2	NA	13	CASSLAGGYGYTF	TGCGCCAGCAGCTTGGCCGGGGGGTATGGCTACACCTTC
TRBV9	NA	TRBJ1-1	once	15	CASSVSPGQTLEAFF	TGTGCCAGCAGCGTAAGTCCAGGACAGACCTTAGAAGCTTTCTTT
TRBV6-5	TRBD2	TRBJ2-1	NA	15	CASRPRGAGDNEQFF	TGTGCCAGCAGGCCCCGGGGCGCGGGGGACAATGAGCAGTTCTTC
TRBV27	TRBD1	TRBJ1-6	few	14	CASSFGTGVLPLHF	TGTGCCAGCAGTTTCGGGACAGGGGTGCTTCCCCTCCACTTT
TRBV18	TRBD1	TRBJ2-1	NA	14	CASSPQQGGNEQFF	TGTGCCAGCTCACCACAACAGGGGGGCAATGAGCAGTTCTTC
TRBV15	NA	TRBJ1-1	NA	12	CATSMRNTEAFF	TGTGCCACCAGCATGCGGAACACTGAAGCTTTCTTT
TRBV6-6	NA	TRBJ2-5	NA	13	CASSYSVGQTQYF	TGTGCCAGCAGTTACTCGGTGGGGCAGACCCAGTACTTC
TRBV5-6	NA	TRBJ1-2	NA	16	CASTADGRQEYYGYTF	TGTGCCAGCACCGCCGACGGTCGACAGGAGTACTATGGCTACACCTTC
TRBV7-2	NA	TRBJ2-7	NA	15	CASSSPGAVGNEQYF	TGTGCCAGCAGCTCCCCTGGGGCGGTAGGGAACGAGCAGTACTTC
TRBV29-1	NA	TRBJ1-4	NA	13	CSSKDSPNEKLFF	TGCAGCTCAAAAGACAGCCCCAATGAAAAACTGTTTTTT
TRBV5-6	TRBD1	TRBJ1-2	NA	14	CASSHRGANYGYTF	TGTGCCAGCAGCCACAGGGGAGCTAACTATGGCTACACCTTC
TRBV28	NA	TRBJ2-2	NA	13	CASSFVAPGELFF	TGTGCCAGCAGTTTTGTAGCCCCCGGGGAGCTGTTTTTT
TRBV21-1	NA	TRBJ2-7	NA	13	CASRVGGPDEQYF	TGTGCCAGCAGAGTGGGAGGGCCTGACGAGCAGTACTTC
TRBV18	TRBD2	TRBJ2-1	once	14	CASSPIAGVSEQFF	TGTGCCAGCTCACCGATAGCGGGAGTGAGTGAGCAGTTCTTC
TRBV3-1/TRBV3-2	NA	TRBJ2-7	NA	12	CASSTVGYEQYF	TGTGCCAGCAGCACAGTGGGCTACGAGCAGTACTTC